This TCR beta chain was profiled in a study of cytomegalovirus exposure and HLA in healthy donors. Findings and caveats of the study: Later analysis showed TCR association rates varying by HLA locus, highest for DRB1 and lowest for HLA-C. TCR beta V segments were, for the most part, productive about 87% or about 30% of the time in an earlier analysis. Certain sequence variants were highly shared and formed a cluster, and this cluster was likely a sequencing artifact.

Vbeta (60) and Jbeta (13) primers were used in the PCR. Data came from immunoSEQ multiplex PCR; TCRdb stores just in-frame clones and leaves some out. Here the sample spans some 120,000 clones, about 83% being singletons. Remarks on this clone: What it binds is unknown.

Sample: PBMCs. This TCR derives from a man aged 25-40 years in good health and CMV-seronegative.

The CDR3 DNA sequence: TGTGCCATCAGGGATACCGGGACACCCTCTTCACCCCTCCACTTT. It encodes CAIRDTGTPSSPLHF. The chain employs TRBV10-3 and TRBJ1-6; the D gene is possibly TRBD1 (6 bases). V lost 6 bases and J 9 bases, leaving 18 bases between the germline ends. The CDR3 contains 15 residues. Germline V gene lookup returns CDR1 ENHRY and CDR2 SYGVKD.